This T cell receptor beta chain was sequenced during a study of blood T cell repertoires in COVID-19. Study-wide context: Samples taken during acute and convalescent COVID-19 were collected in the United States, Italy and Spain. PBMCs, B-cell-depleted T cells, or T cells provided the cDNA or gDNA that made up the material.

Source study methods: Reference gene primer amplification gave estimated nucleated cell counts. Clones were sequenced by immunoSEQ multiplex PCR, and TCRdb holds only the in-frame ones, with some missing. The V and J calls and clone size were taken over from that table, and D and trimming were inferred from the DNA. The sample lists tens of thousands of clones, roughly 90% occurring once. CDR1 and CDR2 from the germline V gene are LNHDA and SQIVND (reference sequence). The CDR3 totals 15 residues. V lost 5 bases and J lost 4, with 17 bases in between. This chain joins TRBV19 and TRBJ1-2; D possibly corresponds to TRBD1 (6 bases). Sequencing input: peripheral blood. The receptor was derived from a man in his 60s with active or convalescent COVID-19. Here the CDR3 reads CASSSRQLGGYGYTF. The CDR3 coding sequence is TGTGCCAGTAGTTCCCGACAGCTAGGGGGCTATGGCTACACCTTC.